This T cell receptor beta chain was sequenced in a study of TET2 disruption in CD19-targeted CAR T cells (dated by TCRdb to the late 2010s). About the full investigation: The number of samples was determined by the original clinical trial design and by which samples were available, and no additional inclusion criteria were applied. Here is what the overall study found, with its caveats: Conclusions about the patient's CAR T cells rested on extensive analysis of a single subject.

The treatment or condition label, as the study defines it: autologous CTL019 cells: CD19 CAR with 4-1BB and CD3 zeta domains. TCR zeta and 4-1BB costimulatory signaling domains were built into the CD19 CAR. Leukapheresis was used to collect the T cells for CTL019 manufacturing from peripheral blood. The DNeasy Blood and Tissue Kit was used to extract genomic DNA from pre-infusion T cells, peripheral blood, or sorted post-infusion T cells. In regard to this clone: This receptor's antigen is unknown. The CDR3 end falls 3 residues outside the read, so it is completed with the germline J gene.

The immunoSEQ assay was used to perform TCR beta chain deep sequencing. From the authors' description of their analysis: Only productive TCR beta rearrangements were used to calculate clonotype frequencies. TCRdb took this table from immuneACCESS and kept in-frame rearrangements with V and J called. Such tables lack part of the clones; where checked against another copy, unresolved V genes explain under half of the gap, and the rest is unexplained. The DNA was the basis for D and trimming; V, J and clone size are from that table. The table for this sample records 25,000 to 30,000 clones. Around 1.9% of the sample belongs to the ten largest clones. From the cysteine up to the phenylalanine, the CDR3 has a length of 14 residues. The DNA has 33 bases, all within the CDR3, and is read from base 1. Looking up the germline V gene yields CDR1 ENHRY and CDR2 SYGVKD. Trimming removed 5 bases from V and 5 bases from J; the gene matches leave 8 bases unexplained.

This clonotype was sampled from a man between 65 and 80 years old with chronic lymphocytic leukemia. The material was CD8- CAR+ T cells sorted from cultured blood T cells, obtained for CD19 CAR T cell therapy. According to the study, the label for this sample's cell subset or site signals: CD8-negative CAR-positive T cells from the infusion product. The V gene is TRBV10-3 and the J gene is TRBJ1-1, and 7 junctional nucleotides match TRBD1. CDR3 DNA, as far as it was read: TGTGCCATCAGTCAACAGGGGTTGGGGACTGAA. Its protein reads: CAISQQGLGTE. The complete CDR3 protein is CAISQQGLGTEAFF.